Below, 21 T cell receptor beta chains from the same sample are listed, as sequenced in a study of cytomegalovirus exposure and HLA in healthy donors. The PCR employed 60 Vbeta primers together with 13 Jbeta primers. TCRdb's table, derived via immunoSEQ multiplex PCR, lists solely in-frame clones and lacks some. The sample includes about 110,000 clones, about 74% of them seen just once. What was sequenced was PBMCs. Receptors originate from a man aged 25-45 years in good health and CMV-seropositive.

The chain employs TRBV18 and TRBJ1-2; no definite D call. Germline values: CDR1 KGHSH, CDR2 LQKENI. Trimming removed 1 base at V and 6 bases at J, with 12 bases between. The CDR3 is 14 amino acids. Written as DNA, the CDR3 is TGTGCCAGCTCACCACTCGGGAACCTGGATGGCTACACCTTC. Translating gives CASSPLGNLDGYTF.

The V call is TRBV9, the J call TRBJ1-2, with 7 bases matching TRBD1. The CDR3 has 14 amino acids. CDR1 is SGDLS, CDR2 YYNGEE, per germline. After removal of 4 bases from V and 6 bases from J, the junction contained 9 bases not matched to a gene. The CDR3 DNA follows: TGTGCCAGCAGCCTACTGGGGCAGGGGGATGGCTACACCTTC. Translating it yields CASSLLGQGDGYTF.

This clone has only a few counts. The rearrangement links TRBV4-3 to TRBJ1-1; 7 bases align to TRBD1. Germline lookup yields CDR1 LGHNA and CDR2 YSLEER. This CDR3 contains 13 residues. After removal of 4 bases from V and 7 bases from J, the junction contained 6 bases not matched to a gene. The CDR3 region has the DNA TGCGCCAGCAGCCCGACAGGGCTCGGTGAAGCTTTCTTT. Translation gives CASSPTGLGEAFF.

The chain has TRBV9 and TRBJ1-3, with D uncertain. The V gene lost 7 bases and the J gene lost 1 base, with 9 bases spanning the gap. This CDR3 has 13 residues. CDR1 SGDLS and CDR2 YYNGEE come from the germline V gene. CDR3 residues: CASAPGSGNTIYF. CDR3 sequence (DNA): TGTGCCAGCGCCCCCGGGTCTGGAAACACCATATATTTT.

CDR3 nucleotides: TGTGCCAGCAGCTTAACTAGCGGCCACTACGAGCAGTACTTC. Translating gives CASSLTSGHYEQYF. V is TRBV7-2 and J is TRBJ2-7, with 8 bases fitting TRBD2. V gave up 2 bases and J gave up 3 bases; unmatched junction bases: 3. The CDR3 consists of 14 residues. Per the germline V gene, CDR1 is SGHTA and CDR2 is FQGNSA.

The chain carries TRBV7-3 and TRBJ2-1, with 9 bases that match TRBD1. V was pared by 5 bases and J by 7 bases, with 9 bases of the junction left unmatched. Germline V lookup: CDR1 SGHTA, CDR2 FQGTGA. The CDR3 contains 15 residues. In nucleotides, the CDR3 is TGTGCCAGCAGCCTACCATGGGACAGGGTTAATGAGCAGTTCTTC. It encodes CASSLPWDRVNEQFF.

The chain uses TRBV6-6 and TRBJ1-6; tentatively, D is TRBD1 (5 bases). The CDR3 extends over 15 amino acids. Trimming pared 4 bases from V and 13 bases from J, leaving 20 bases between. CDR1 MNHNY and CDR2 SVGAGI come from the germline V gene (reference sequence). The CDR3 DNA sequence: TGTGCCAGCAGTTTAAGTGGACATCGGAGTTGCCCCCTCCACTTT. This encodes CASSLSGHRSCPLHF.

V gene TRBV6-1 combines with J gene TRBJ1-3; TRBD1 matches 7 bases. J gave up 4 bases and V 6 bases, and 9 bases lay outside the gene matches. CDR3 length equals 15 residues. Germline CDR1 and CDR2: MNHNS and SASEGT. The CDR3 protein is CASSLDRVDGNTIYF. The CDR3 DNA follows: TGTGCCAGCAGCCTAGACAGGGTGGACGGAAACACCATATATTTT.

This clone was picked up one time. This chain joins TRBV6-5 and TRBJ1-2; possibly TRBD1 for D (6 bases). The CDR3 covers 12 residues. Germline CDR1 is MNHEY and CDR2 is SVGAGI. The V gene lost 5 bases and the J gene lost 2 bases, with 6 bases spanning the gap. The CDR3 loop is CASSTGNYGYTF. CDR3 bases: TGTGCCAGCAGTACAGGGAACTATGGCTACACCTTC.

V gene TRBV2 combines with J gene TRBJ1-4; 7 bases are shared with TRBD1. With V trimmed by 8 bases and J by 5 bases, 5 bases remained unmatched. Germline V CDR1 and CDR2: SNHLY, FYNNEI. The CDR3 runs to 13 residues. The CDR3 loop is CASAGTANEKLFF. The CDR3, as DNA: TGTGCCAGCGCCGGGACAGCAAATGAAAAACTGTTTTTT.

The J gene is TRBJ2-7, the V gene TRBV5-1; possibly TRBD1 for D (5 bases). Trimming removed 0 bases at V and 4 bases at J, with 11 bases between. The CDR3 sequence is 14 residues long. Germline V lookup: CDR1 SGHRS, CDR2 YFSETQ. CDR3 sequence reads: CASSLVPGNYEQYF. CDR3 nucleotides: TGCGCCAGCAGCTTGGTCCCAGGGAATTACGAGCAGTACTTC.

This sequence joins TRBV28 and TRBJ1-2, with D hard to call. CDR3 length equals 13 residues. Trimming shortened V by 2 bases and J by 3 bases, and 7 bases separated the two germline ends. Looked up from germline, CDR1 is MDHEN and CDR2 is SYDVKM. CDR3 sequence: CASSLMSHYGYTF. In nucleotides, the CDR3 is TGTGCCAGCAGTTTAATGAGTCACTATGGCTACACCTTC.

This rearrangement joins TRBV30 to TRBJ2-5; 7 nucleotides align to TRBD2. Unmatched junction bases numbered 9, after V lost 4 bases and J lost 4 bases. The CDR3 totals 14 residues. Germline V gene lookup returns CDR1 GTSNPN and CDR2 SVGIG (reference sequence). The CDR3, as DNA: TGTGCCTGGACTACCGGGGGGATTGTAGAGACCCAGTACTTC. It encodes CAWTTGGIVETQYF. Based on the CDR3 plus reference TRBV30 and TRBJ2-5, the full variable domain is SQTIHQWPATLVQPVGSPLSLECTVEGTSNPNLYWYRQAAGRGLQLLFYSVGIGQISSEVPQNLSASRPQDRQFILSSKKLLLSDSGFYLCAWTTGGIVETQYFGPGTRLLVL.

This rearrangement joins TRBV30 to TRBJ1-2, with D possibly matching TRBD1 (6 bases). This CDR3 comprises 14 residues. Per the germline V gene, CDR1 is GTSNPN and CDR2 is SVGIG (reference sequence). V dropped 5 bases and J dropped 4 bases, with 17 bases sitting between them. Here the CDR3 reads CAWDATGGGYGYTF. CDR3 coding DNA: TGTGCCTGGGACGCGACGGGGGGCGGCTATGGCTACACCTTC.

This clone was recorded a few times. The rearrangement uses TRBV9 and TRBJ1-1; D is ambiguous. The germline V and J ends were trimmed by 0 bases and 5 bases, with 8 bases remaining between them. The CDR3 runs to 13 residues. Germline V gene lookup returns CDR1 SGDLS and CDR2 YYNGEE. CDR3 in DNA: TGTGCCAGCAGCGTAGGGGCAGGAACTGAAGCTTTCTTT. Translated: CASSVGAGTEAFF. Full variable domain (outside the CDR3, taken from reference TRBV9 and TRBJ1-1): DSGVTQTPKHLITATGQRVTLRCSPRSGDLSVYWYQQSLDQGLQFLIQYYNGEERAKGNILERFSAQQFPDLHSELNLSSLELGDSALYFCASSVGAGTEAFFGQGTRLTVV.

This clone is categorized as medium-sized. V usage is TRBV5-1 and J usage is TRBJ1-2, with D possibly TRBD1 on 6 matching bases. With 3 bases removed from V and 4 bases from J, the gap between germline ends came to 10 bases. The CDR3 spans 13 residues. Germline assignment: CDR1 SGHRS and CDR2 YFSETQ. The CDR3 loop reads CASSSDSFYGYTF. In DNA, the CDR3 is TGCGCCAGCAGCTCGGACAGCTTCTATGGCTACACCTTC.

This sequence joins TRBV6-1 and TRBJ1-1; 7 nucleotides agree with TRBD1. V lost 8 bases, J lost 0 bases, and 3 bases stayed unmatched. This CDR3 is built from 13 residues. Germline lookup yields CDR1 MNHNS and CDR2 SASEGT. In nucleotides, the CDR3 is TGTGCCAGCGGGGGACAGCTGAACACTGAAGCTTTCTTT. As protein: CASGGQLNTEAFF.

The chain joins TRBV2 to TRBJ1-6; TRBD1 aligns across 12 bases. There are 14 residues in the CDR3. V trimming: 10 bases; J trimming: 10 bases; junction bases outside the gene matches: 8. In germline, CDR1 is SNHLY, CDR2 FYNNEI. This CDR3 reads CATDGTGGASPLHF. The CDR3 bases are TGTGCCACCGACGGGACAGGGGGCGCCTCACCCCTCCACTTT. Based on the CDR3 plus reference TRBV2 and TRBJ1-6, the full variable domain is EPEVTQTPSHQVTQMGQEVILRCVPISNHLYFYWYRQILGQKVEFLVSFYNNEISEKSEIFDDQFSVERPDGSNFTLKIRSTKLEDSAMYFCATDGTGGASPLHFGNGTRLTVT.

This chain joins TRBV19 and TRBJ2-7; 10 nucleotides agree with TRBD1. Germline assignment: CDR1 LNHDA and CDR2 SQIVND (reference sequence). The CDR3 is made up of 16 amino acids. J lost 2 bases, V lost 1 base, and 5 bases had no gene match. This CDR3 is CASSIVSGQGTYEQYF. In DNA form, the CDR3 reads TGTGCCAGTAGTATAGTTTCGGGACAGGGGACCTACGAGCAGTACTTC.

CDR3 DNA: TGTGCCAGCAGCCCGACTAGGGCTGGAAACACCATATATTTT. It is translated as CASSPTRAGNTIYF. The genes are TRBV5-6 and TRBJ1-3; D gene uncertain. The CDR3 length is 14 residues. Germline CDR1 SGHDT, CDR2 YYEEEE. Trimming stripped 4 bases from V and 2 bases from J, with 10 bases between.

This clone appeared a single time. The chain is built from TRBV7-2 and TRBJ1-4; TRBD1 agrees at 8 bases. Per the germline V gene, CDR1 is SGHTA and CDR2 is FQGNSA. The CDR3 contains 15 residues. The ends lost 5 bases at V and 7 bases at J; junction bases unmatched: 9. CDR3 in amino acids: CASSPWTGPGEKLFF. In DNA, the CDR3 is TGTGCCAGCAGCCCATGGACAGGGCCGGGTGAAAAACTGTTTTTT.